A single sample gave rise to the 3 T cell receptor beta chains below, sequenced in a study of blood T cell repertoires in COVID-19. Assay used: immunoSEQ multiplex PCR; TCRdb lists only in-frame clones, some missing. This sample has 70,000 to 90,000 clones, with roughly 84% found just once. The source material was peripheral blood. The receptors were gathered from a man aged 70 or older with acute or convalescent COVID-19.

This chain joins TRBV6-5 and TRBJ1-2; TRBD1 matches 9 bases. Unmatched junction bases numbered 8, after V lost 5 bases and J lost 7 bases. CDR1 is MNHEY and CDR2 is SVGAGI in the germline V gene. CDR3 size: 14 residues. Here the CDR3 reads CASSPTGQGPGYTF. In nucleotides, the CDR3 is TGTGCCAGCAGTCCGACCGGACAGGGGCCTGGCTACACCTTC.

The chain joins TRBV5-4 to TRBJ1-2, with 11 nucleotides matching TRBD1. In germline, CDR1 is SGHNT, CDR2 YYREEE (reference sequence). This CDR3 comprises 15 residues. The V segment lost 3 bases and the J segment 2 bases; nucleotides outside the gene matches: 3. For the CDR3, the DNA is TGTGCCAGCAGCTGGGGACAGGGGGAGAACTATGGCTACACCTTC. Translated, it gives CASSWGQGENYGYTF.

The chain carries TRBV5-1 and TRBJ1-2; 7 nucleotides agree with TRBD1. V was clipped by 7 bases and J by 8 bases; unmatched bases: 11. In germline, CDR1 is SGHRS, CDR2 YFSETQ. There are 13 residues in the CDR3. In nucleotides, the CDR3 is TGCGCCAGCGCCCTCGGACAGGTCGGGGGCTACACCTTC. Residues: CASALGQVGGYTF.